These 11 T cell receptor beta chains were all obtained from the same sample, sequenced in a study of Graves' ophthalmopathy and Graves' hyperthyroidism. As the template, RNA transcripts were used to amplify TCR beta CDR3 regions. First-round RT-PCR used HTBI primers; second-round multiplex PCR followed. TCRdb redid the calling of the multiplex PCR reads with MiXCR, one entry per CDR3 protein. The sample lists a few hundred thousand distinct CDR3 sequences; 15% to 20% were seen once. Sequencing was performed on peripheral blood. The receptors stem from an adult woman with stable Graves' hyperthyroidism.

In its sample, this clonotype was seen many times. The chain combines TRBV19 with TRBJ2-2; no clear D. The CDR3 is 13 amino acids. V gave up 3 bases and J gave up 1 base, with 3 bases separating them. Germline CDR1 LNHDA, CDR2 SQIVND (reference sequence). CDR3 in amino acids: CASSIVNTGELFF. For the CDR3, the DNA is TGTGCCAGTAGTATTGTGAACACCGGGGAGCTGTTTTTT.

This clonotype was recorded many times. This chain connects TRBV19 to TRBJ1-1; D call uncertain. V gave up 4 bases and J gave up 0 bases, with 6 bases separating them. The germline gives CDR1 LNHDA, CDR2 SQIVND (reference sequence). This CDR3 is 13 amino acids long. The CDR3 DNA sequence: TGTGCCAGTAGTAGACGTATGAACACTGAAGCTTTCTTT. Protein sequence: CASSRRMNTEAFF. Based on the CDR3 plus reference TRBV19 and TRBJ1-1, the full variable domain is DGGITQSPKYLFRKEGQNVTLSCEQNLNHDAMYWYRQDPGQGLRLIYYSQIVNDFQKGDIAEGYSVSREKKESFPLTVTSAQKNPTAFYLCASSRRMNTEAFFGQGTRLTVV.

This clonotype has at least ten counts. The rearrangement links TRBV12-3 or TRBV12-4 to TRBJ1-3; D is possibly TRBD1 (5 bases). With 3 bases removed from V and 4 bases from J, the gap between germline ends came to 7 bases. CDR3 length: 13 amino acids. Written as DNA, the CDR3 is TGTGCCAGCAGTTTTTGGACAGGAAACACCATATATTTT. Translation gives CASSFWTGNTIYF.

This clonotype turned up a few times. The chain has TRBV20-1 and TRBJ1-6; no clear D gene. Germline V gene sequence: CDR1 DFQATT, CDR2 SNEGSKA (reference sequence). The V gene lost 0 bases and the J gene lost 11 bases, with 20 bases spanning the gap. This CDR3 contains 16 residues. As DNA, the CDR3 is TGCAGTGCTAGAGATTTTTCGGAGGGCCAGCAGCCACCCCTCCACTTT. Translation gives CSARDFSEGQQPPLHF.

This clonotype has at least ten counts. The CDR3 bases are TGTGCCATCAGTGACTCTCCCAGCGGGAGGGGACTGGTATTTGGTAACGAGCAGTACTTC. This encodes CAISDSPSGRGLVFGNEQYF. V gene TRBV10-3 combines with J gene TRBJ2-7, with 10 bases fitting TRBD2. V was pared by 3 bases and J by 5 bases, with 22 bases of the junction left unmatched. From germline, CDR1 is ENHRY and CDR2 SYGVKD. The CDR3 extends over 20 amino acids.

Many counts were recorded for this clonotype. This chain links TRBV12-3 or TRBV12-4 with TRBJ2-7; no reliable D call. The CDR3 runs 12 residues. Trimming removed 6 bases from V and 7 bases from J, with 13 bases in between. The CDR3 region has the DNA TGTGCCAGCAGCACCTCTCCGCGGGAGCAGTACTTC. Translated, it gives CASSTSPREQYF.

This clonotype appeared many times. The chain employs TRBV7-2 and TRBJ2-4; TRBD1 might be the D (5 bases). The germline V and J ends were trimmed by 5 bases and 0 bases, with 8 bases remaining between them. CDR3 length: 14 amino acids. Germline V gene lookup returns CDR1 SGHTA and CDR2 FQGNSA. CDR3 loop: CASSIQVAKNIQYF. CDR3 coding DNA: TGTGCCAGCAGCATACAGGTAGCCAAAAACATTCAGTACTTC.

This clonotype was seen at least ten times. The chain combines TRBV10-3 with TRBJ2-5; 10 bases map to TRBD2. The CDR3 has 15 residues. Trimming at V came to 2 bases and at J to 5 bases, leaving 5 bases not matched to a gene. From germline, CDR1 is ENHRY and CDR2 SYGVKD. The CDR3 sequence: CAISEPSGSMETQYF. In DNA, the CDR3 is TGTGCCATCAGTGAGCCTAGCGGGAGTATGGAGACCCAGTACTTC.

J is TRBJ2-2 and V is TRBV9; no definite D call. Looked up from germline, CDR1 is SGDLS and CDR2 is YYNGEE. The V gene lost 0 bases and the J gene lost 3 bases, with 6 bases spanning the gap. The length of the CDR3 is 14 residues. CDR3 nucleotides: TGTGCCAGCAGCGTAGATTCGGACACCGGGGAGCTGTTTTTT. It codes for CASSVDSDTGELFF.

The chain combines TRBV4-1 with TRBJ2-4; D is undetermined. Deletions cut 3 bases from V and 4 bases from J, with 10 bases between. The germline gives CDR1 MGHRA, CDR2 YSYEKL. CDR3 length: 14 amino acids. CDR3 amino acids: CASSHPLRKNIQYF. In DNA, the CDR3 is TGCGCCAGCAGCCATCCTCTCCGAAAAAACATTCAGTACTTC.

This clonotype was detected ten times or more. CDR3 nucleotides: TGTGCCAGCAGCTACCAATCCTTGACTAGCGGGACTATCTCTGGGGCCAACGTCCTGACTTTC. Amino acids: CASSYQSLTSGTISGANVLTF. The chain combines TRBV7-4 with TRBJ2-6; TRBD2 aligns across 11 bases. J gave up 0 bases and V 4 bases, and 14 bases lay outside the gene matches. The CDR3 totals 21 residues. Germline CDR1 is SGHVT and CDR2 is SQSDAQ.